This T cell receptor (beta chain) was recovered during a study of blood T cell repertoires in COVID-19. The repertoire was sequenced with immunoSEQ multiplex PCR; TCRdb's copy has only in-frame clones and lacks some. The table shows 150,000 or so clones, with about three quarters occurring only once. This CDR3 is built from 16 residues. Germline CDR1 and CDR2: SGHVS and FNYEAQ. Trimming pared 1 base from V and 4 bases from J, leaving 13 bases between. The sample taken for sequencing was peripheral blood. The chain couples TRBV7-6 to TRBJ2-2; no definite D call. The clonotype was recovered from an elderly woman with active or convalescent COVID-19. This CDR3 reads CASSLVPWSITGELFF. CDR3 bases: TGTGCCAGCAGCTTAGTGCCATGGAGTATCACCGGGGAGCTGTTTTTT.